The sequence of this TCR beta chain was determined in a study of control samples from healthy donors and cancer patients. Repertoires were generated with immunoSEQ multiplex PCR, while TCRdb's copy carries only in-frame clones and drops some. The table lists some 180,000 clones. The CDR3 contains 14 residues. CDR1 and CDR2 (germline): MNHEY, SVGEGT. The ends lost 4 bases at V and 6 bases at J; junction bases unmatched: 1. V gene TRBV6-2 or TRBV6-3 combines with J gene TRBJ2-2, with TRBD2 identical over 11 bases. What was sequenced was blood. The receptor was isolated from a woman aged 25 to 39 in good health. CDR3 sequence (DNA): TGTGCCAGCAGTTTGGGACTAGCGGCCGGGGAGCTGTTTTTT. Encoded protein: CASSLGLAAGELFF.